Included here is one T cell receptor (beta chain) sequence, with context. The record originates from a study of CD8 T cells in Susac syndrome. RNA in amounts of about 0.5 to 1 ug was reverse transcribed with random hexamers. Each CDR3 protein gets one entry after TCRdb re-called the immunoSEQ multiplex PCR reads with MiXCR. The sample has about 250,000 distinct CDR3 sequences, around 93% seen once. The CDR3 spans 14 residues. Germline V gene data show CDR1 as SNHLY and CDR2 as FYNNEI. Between the trimmed V and J ends, which lost 10 bases and 3 bases, there was a span of 19 bases. This rearrangement joins TRBV2 to TRBJ2-7; the D gene is possibly TRBD1 (5 bases). Specimen: CD4+ T cells from PBMCs. This sequence was found in a human donor with multiple sclerosis. Here the CDR3 reads CATQRGHGIYEQYF. The CDR3 bases are TGTGCCACACAGCGAGGACACGGAATCTACGAGCAGTACTTC.